Listed below are T cell receptor beta chains from one sample, sequenced in a study of early T cells in non-severe SARS-CoV-2 infection. TCRdb itself ran the 5' RACE reads through MiXCR, one entry per CDR3 protein. The sample comprises tens of thousands of distinct CDR3 sequences, around an eighth of which are singletons, and about 3% rests with the top ten. The specimen sequenced was whole blood. The receptors stem from an adult who was a healthcare worker with PCR-confirmed SARS-CoV-2 infection or an uninfected control (not recorded which). The CDR3 runs from the conserved cysteine through the conserved F or W. D genes are given only for firm matches. Clone size is shown for a subset of rows, as once, few, many or a class of expanded clone.

>TRBJ2-7|.|TRBV29-1|.
TGCAGCGTGGTACCCAAGTTCTCCTACGAGCAGTACTTC
CSVVPKFSYEQYF
>TRBJ2-1|TRBD2|TRBV7-3|few
TGTGCCAGCAGCTTAGGGCGGGAGGGCCATGAGCAGTTCTTC
CASSLGREGHEQFF
>TRBJ1-4|TRBD1|TRBV6-5|.
TGTGCCAGCAGAAGGGGACAGGGATTCGGAAAACTGTTTTTT
CASRRGQGFGKLFF
>TRBJ1-4|.|TRBV18|few
TGTGCCAGCTCACCACCGGGGGGTGTTGTGGAAAAACTGTTTTTT
CASSPPGGVVEKLFF
>TRBJ2-7|.|TRBV29-1|.
TGCAGCGTAGAACAGGGTAGCCCCTACGAGCAGTACTTC
CSVEQGSPYEQYF
>TRBJ2-3|TRBD1|TRBV7-6|few
TGTGCCAGCAGCTTTCCCCTGGGACAGGGGGTGGATACGCAGTATTTT
CASSFPLGQGVDTQYF
>TRBJ2-5|TRBD1|TRBV5-1|many
TGCGCCAGCAGCTGGGGACAGAGTCGAGAGACCCAGTACTTC
CASSWGQSRETQYF
>TRBJ2-7|TRBD1|TRBV6-1|few
TGTGCCAGCGGATTGGAGACAGGGGGAAGTTACGAGCAGTACTTC
CASGLETGGSYEQYF
>TRBJ1-5|.|TRBV7-6|.
TGTGCCAGCAGCTTAGTCCCCGGGAGAAAGCCCCAGCATTTT
CASSLVPGRKPQHF
>TRBJ1-1|TRBD1|TRBV18|many
TGTGCCAGCTCACCGAACTACAGGGGTAACACTGAAGCTTTCTTT
CASSPNYRGNTEAFF
>TRBJ2-1|.|TRBV5-1|.
TGCGCCAGCAGCCCCCGACAGAAGAGCTCCTACAATGAGCAGTTCTTC
CASSPRQKSSYNEQFF
>TRBJ2-7|.|TRBV27|.
TGTGCCAGCAGTTTTCAGGGCTCCTACGAGCAGTACTTC
CASSFQGSYEQYF
>TRBJ2-2|TRBD2|TRBV4-1|few
TGCGCCAGCAGCGCCCCCCAGCGGGACCGCACCGGGGAGCTGTTTTTT
CASSAPQRDRTGELFF
>TRBJ2-3|.|TRBV29-1|many
TGCAGCTATTACTTGGGGACGCAGTATTTT
CSYYLGTQYF
>TRBJ1-6|.|TRBV9|few
TGTGCCAGCAGCGTAGGCGTAGGACAGAATTCACCCCTCCACTTT
CASSVGVGQNSPLHF
>TRBJ2-2|.|TRBV24-1|many
TGTGCCACCAATGAAGGGACCGGGGAGCTGTTTTTT
CATNEGTGELFF
>TRBJ1-3|.|TRBV21-1|.
TGTGCCAGCAGCAAAGGGGGCACAGAAACGGGCGGTGGAAACACCATATATTTT
CASSKGGTETGGGNTIYF
>TRBJ1-1|.|TRBV29-1|once
TGCAGCGTCGCCGGTCAGCCTATGAACACTGAAGCTTTCTTT
CSVAGQPMNTEAFF
>TRBJ1-5|TRBD1|TRBV23-1|many
TGCGCCAGCAGTCCCCGCGGGACAGGGGCGAATCAGCCCCAGCATTTT
CASSPRGTGANQPQHF
>TRBJ1-2|.|TRBV18|.
TGTGCCAGCTCACCGGGCGTCAACAGGGATCAGGGCTACACCTTC
CASSPGVNRDQGYTF
>TRBJ2-2|.|TRBV12-3/TRBV12-4|many
TGTGCCAGCAGTCAATATTCGCCGTCGAACACCGGGGAGCTGTTTTTT
CASSQYSPSNTGELFF
>TRBJ1-1|.|TRBV12-3/TRBV12-4|few
TGTGCCAGCAGCCCCGGGGCAGCTTTCTTT
CASSPGAAFF
>TRBJ2-1|TRBD2|TRBV11-2|.
TGTGCCAGCAGCTTAGCCGCGGGGGGGAATTACAATGAGCAGTTCTTC
CASSLAAGGNYNEQFF
>TRBJ2-3|TRBD2|TRBV29-1|.
TGCAGCGTTGGGGGGGGGACGCAGGGTACGCAGTATTTT
CSVGGGTQGTQYF
>TRBJ2-7|TRBD2|TRBV7-9|.
TGTGCCAGCAGCCCTCTCGTAGCGGGAGCCTACGAGCAGTACTTC
CASSPLVAGAYEQYF
>TRBJ2-1|TRBD2|TRBV18|few
TGTGCCAGCTCGCAACTAGCGGGACATTACAATGAGCAGTTCTTC
CASSQLAGHYNEQFF
>TRBJ1-2|.|TRBV12-3/TRBV12-4|.
TGTGCCAGCAGCCCGGCGGGGCACGGCTATGGCTACACCTTC
CASSPAGHGYGYTF
>TRBJ1-1|.|TRBV14|few
TGTGCCAGCAGCCAAGATTGGGGGACACTGAACACTGAAGCTTTCTTT
CASSQDWGTLNTEAFF
>TRBJ2-3|.|TRBV9|few
TGTGCCAGCAGCGTTCGCGGGGATTACACAGATACGCAGTATTTT
CASSVRGDYTDTQYF
>TRBJ2-7|.|TRBV4-1|few
TGCGCCAGCAGCCACGCCGGGACATCCTACGAGCAGTACTTC
CASSHAGTSYEQYF
>TRBJ2-3|TRBD1|TRBV29-1|few
TGCAGCGTTGAAGTCGCAGGGGGCGGAGATACGCAGTATTTT
CSVEVAGGGDTQYF
>TRBJ1-4|TRBD1|TRBV7-8|many
TGTGCCAGCAGACCAGGGGGTGCTAATGAAAAACTGTTTTTT
CASRPGGANEKLFF
>TRBJ2-5|.|TRBV6-6|.
TGTGCCAGCAGAGGGACGAACCAAGAGACCCAGTACTTC
CASRGTNQETQYF
>TRBJ1-2|.|TRBV10-3|few
TGTGCCATCAGTGAGCCCATATTACAGACAGTCTATGGCTACACCTTC
CAISEPILQTVYGYTF
>TRBJ2-7|.|TRBV27|few
TGTGCCAGCAGTTTGGGGGAAGACTACGAGCAGTACTTC
CASSLGEDYEQYF
>TRBJ1-2|.|TRBV7-6|.
TGTGCCAGCAGGGGGTTCAACTATGGCTACACCTTC
CASRGFNYGYTF
>TRBJ2-6|TRBD2|TRBV6-1|many
TGTGCCAGCAGTGAAAGGGACTACAGACCTGGGGCCAACGTCCTGACTTTC
CASSERDYRPGANVLTF
>TRBJ2-5|.|TRBV19|.
TGTGCCAGTAGTATAGTAGTTAGGGGTAGTCGAGAGACCCAGTACTTC
CASSIVVRGSRETQYF
>TRBJ2-7|.|TRBV13|.
TGTGCCAGCAGCTTAGGGCAGGGACTCTACGAGCAGTACTTC
CASSLGQGLYEQYF
>TRBJ1-3|.|TRBV4-2|few
TGTGCCAGCAGCCAAGGGGGGCTCTCTGGAAACACCATATATTTT
CASSQGGLSGNTIYF
>TRBJ1-5|.|TRBV29-1|many
TGCAGCGAGCCGGGACCGCTGCCGAGCGGGCCCCAGCATTTT
CSEPGPLPSGPQHF
>TRBJ1-4|.|TRBV12-3/TRBV12-4|.
TGCGGGGCGGCAGCGATACATGCAACTAATGAAAAACTGTTTTTT
CGAAAIHATNEKLFF
>TRBJ1-5|.|TRBV27|many
TGTGCCAGCAGTTTGAGGGAGGGCGGACAGCCCCAGCATTTT
CASSLREGGQPQHF
>TRBJ2-5|.|TRBV12-3/TRBV12-4|many
TGTGCCAGCAGCGTCAGCGGAGAGACCCAGTACTTC
CASSVSGETQYF
>TRBJ1-3|.|TRBV4-1|many
TGCGCCAGCAGCCTAAGTCAAGGAAACACCATATATTTT
CASSLSQGNTIYF
>TRBJ2-7|.|TRBV3-1|many
TGTGCCAGCAGCCGACCCTACGAGGGCTCCTACGAGCAGTACTTC
CASSRPYEGSYEQYF
>TRBJ1-2|TRBD1|TRBV7-3|.
TGTGCCAGCAGCTTAATGAGTGCGACAGGGCCTAACTATGGCTACACCTTC
CASSLMSATGPNYGYTF
>TRBJ2-1|TRBD2|TRBV24-1|.
TGTGCCACCAGTGGCGGGAGAACTGAGCAGTTCTTC
CATSGGRTEQFF
>TRBJ1-6|TRBD1|TRBV4-1|many
TGCGCCAGCAGCCAAGAAGGGACAGCATTCCTTTCACCCCTCCACTTT
CASSQEGTAFLSPLHF
>TRBJ2-1|TRBD2|TRBV20-1|few
TGCAGTGCTATCAGTAGCGGGGGGGGCAATGAGCAGTTCTTC
CSAISSGGGNEQFF
>TRBJ2-1|.|TRBV6-4|many
TGTGCCAGCCATCCTAGCAGCTTCTCCTACAATGAGCAGTTCTTC
CASHPSSFSYNEQFF